The 24 T cell receptor beta chains in this list originate from one sample, sequenced in a study of shared clonotypes between healthy human individuals. Only in-frame clones appear in the TCRdb table, and some are missing; sequencing was by immunoSEQ multiplex PCR. The sample has some 2,000,000 clones, almost 96% seen once. The sequenced sample consisted of naive CD4+ T cells sorted from blood. The subset is: CD45RA+ positively selected. The receptors shown here come from a man younger than 35 in good health.

This sequence joins TRBV18 and TRBJ2-7, with a tentative D call TRBD1 (5 bases). Germline V gives CDR1 KGHSH, CDR2 LQKENI. V lost 1 base, J lost 2 bases, and 9 bases lay in between. The CDR3 consists of 14 residues. CDR3 nucleotide sequence: TGTGCCAGCTCACCACGACCAGGGCCCTACGAGCAGTACTTC. This gives the protein CASSPRPGPYEQYF.

The rearrangement links TRBV19 to TRBJ2-3; possible D gene TRBD1, 6 bases. Trimming removed 8 bases at V and 6 bases at J, with 9 bases between. The CDR3 consists of 11 residues. The V gene's germline CDR1 is LNHDA and CDR2 SQIVND (reference sequence). The CDR3 nucleotides read TGTGCCAGTCAGAGGGGGGATACGCAGTATTTT. Translation gives CASQRGDTQYF.

The rearrangement joins TRBV25-1 to TRBJ2-5; D call uncertain. Between the trimmed V and J ends, which lost 5 bases and 1 base, there was a span of 11 bases. CDR1 and CDR2 from the germline V gene are MGHDK and SYGVNS. The CDR3 totals 14 residues. The CDR3 loop reads CASSRSRGQETQYF. DNA for the CDR3: TGTGCCAGCAGTCGGTCGCGAGGCCAAGAGACCCAGTACTTC.

This rearrangement joins TRBV6-1 to TRBJ1-2; TRBD1 is a possible D gene (6 bases). Per germline, CDR1 MNHNS and CDR2 SASEGT. Trimming stripped 0 bases from V and 10 bases from J, with 15 bases between. The CDR3 sequence is 14 residues long. CDR3 loop: CASSEAGGRRIYTF. The CDR3 DNA sequence: TGTGCCAGCAGTGAAGCAGGGGGGCGCAGAATCTACACCTTC.

The chain uses TRBV7-2 and TRBJ2-1; 8 bases agree with TRBD2. Germline-derived CDR1 and CDR2 are SGHTA and FQGNSA. Germline trimming cut 1 base from V and 6 bases from J; bases unmatched to any gene: 5. This CDR3 has 15 residues. CDR3 in amino acids: CASSLEGTSANEQFF. CDR3 bases: TGTGCCAGCAGCTTAGAGGGGACTAGTGCCAATGAGCAGTTCTTC.

This chain connects TRBV19 to TRBJ1-4, with TRBD1 identical over 8 bases. The CDR3 runs to 14 residues. Looked up from germline, CDR1 is LNHDA and CDR2 is SQIVND (reference sequence). With V trimmed by 5 bases and J by 3 bases, 2 bases remained unmatched. The CDR3 is CASSPQGANEKLFF. The CDR3 DNA follows: TGTGCCAGTAGTCCACAGGGGGCTAATGAAAAACTGTTTTTT.

The chain couples TRBV5-1 to TRBJ2-3; 13 bases map to TRBD2. Germline V gene sequence: CDR1 SGHRS, CDR2 YFSETQ. V shed 4 bases and J 5 bases; nucleotides not matched to a gene: 7. This CDR3 has 16 amino acids. The CDR3 is CASSGRWTSGGDTQYF. CDR3 in DNA: TGCGCCAGCAGCGGTCGGTGGACTAGCGGGGGAGATACGCAGTATTTT.

The rearrangement uses TRBV6-5 and TRBJ1-2; unclear D gene. Germline V CDR1 and CDR2: MNHEY, SVGAGI. This CDR3 region has 15 residues. V dropped 5 bases and J dropped 4 bases, with 17 bases sitting between them. The CDR3 region is CASSLAPMTAYGYTF. In nucleotides, the CDR3 is TGTGCCAGCAGTCTCGCCCCGATGACGGCCTATGGCTACACCTTC.

This chain uses TRBV6-1 with TRBJ1-1; 11 positions agree with TRBD1. Germline V CDR1 and CDR2: MNHNS, SASEGT. CDR3 length: 15 residues. V was clipped by 6 bases and J by 5 bases; unmatched bases: 8. This CDR3 is CASRGLGTGGTEAFF. The CDR3 DNA reads TGTGCCAGCAGAGGGTTAGGGACAGGGGGGACTGAAGCTTTCTTT.

V and J are TRBV6-5 and TRBJ2-7, with TRBD2 matching over 9 bases. CDR1 and CDR2 from the germline V gene are MNHEY and SVGAGI. V lost 5 bases, J lost 2 bases, and 7 bases stayed unmatched. This CDR3 is 15 amino acids long. CDR3 region: CASSIRLAEAYEQYF. As DNA, the CDR3 is TGTGCCAGCAGTATTAGACTAGCGGAAGCCTACGAGCAGTACTTC.

The rearrangement uses TRBV7-9 and TRBJ2-5; weak D call: TRBD2 (5 bases). The germline CDR1 and CDR2 sequences are SEHNR and FQNEAQ (reference sequence). The CDR3 is 14 residues long. V was cut by 4 bases and J by 6 bases, with 15 bases left in between. CDR3 protein: CASSSIGVGKTQYF. Written as DNA, the CDR3 is TGTGCCAGCAGCTCGATCGGGGTGGGGAAGACCCAGTACTTC. Based on the CDR3 plus reference TRBV7-9 and TRBJ2-5, the full variable domain is DTGVSQNPRHKITKRGQNVTFRCDPISEHNRLYWYRQTLGQGPEFLTYFQNEAQLEKSRLLSDRFSAERPKGSFSTLEIQRTEQGDSAMYLCASSSIGVGKTQYFGPGTRLLVL.

J is TRBJ2-7 and V is TRBV27; D gene ambiguous. The germline V and J ends were trimmed by 6 bases and 0 bases, with 15 bases remaining between them. CDR3 length: 15 residues. Germline V gene sequence: CDR1 MNHEY, CDR2 SMNVEV (reference sequence). This CDR3 is CASSTAGPISYEQYF. The CDR3 nucleotides read TGTGCCAGCAGCACGGCAGGTCCGATCTCCTACGAGCAGTACTTC.

With respect to this clone: The junction does not match germline at one end; this may be a read error. This rearrangement joins TRBV30 to TRBJ2-1, with TRBD2 identical over 8 bases. CDR3 length: 11 residues. Germline CDR1 reads GTSNPN; CDR2 reads SVGIG (reference sequence). The CDR3 DNA sequence: TGTGCCTGGAGTCCCGGGGGGGCCTTGATCTTC. Its protein product is CAWSPGGALIF.

The J gene is TRBJ1-2, the V gene TRBV10-3; D ambiguous. The CDR3 spans 12 residues. Germline V gene lookup returns CDR1 ENHRY and CDR2 SYGVKD. Trimming pared 2 bases from V and 6 bases from J, leaving 7 bases between. The CDR3 protein is CAISEGDDGYTF. Written as DNA, the CDR3 is TGTGCCATCAGTGAGGGAGACGATGGCTACACCTTC.

This chain connects TRBV5-1 to TRBJ2-1, with 12 bases lining up with TRBD1. This CDR3 is 19 amino acids long. Germline V CDR1 and CDR2: SGHRS, YFSETQ. The trim removed 0 bases at V and 7 bases at J, leaving 14 bases unmatched. CDR3 sequence: CASSLALGGDRGRGNEQFF. The CDR3 nucleotides are TGCGCCAGCAGCTTGGCCCTCGGTGGGGACAGGGGGCGCGGGAATGAGCAGTTCTTC. The whole variable domain, filled in from reference TRBV5-1 and TRBJ2-1, reads KAGVTQTPRYLIKTRGQQVTLSCSPISGHRSVSWYQQTPGQGLQFLFEYFSETQRNKGNFPGRFSGRQFSNSRSEMNVSTLELGDSALYLCASSLALGGDRGRGNEQFFGPGTRLTVL.

J is TRBJ1-1 and V is TRBV9, with TRBD1 matching 7 bases. The CDR3 is 14 residues long. Germline V lookup: CDR1 SGDLS, CDR2 YYNGEE. V lost 3 bases, J lost 1 base, and 3 bases stayed unmatched. The CDR3: CASSATGRNTEAFF. CDR3 coding DNA: TGTGCCAGCAGCGCGACAGGGAGGAACACTGAAGCTTTCTTT.

To note about this clone: The sample has other DNA sequences that encode this CDR3 too. CDR3 bases: TGCGCCAGCAGCTTGGCCAGCGGGAACACCGGGGAGCTGTTTTTT. Protein product: CASSLASGNTGELFF. This chain joins TRBV5-1 and TRBJ2-2, with D perhaps matching TRBD2 (5 bases). The ends were cut back, 0 bases at V and 1 base at J, with 7 bases in the middle. This CDR3 is built from 15 residues. The germline gives CDR1 SGHRS, CDR2 YFSETQ.

This clone occurred a few times. The chain is built from TRBV7-2 and TRBJ1-5; D might be TRBD1 (6 bases). The V end lost 4 bases, the J end lost 2 bases, and 6 bases lay between the germline ends. The CDR3 sequence is 13 residues long. Germline V gene lookup returns CDR1 SGHTA and CDR2 FQGNSA. CDR3 in DNA: TGTGCCAGCAGCTACAGGGGCAATCAGCCCCAGCATTTT. Its translation: CASSYRGNQPQHF.

The chain couples TRBV27 to TRBJ1-1; tentative D call: TRBD1 (5 bases). V shed 3 bases and J shed 4 bases, with 12 bases lying between them. The CDR3 runs to 14 residues. CDR1 MNHEY and CDR2 SMNVEV come from the germline V gene (reference sequence). The CDR3, as DNA: TGTGCCAGCAGTTTGGGCAGGGAGGGCACTGAAGCTTTCTTT. Translating it yields CASSLGREGTEAFF.

The V call is TRBV6-1, the J call TRBJ2-5, with TRBD2 identical over 11 bases. The germline CDR1 and CDR2 sequences are MNHNS and SASEGT. V was clipped by 2 bases and J by 5 bases; unmatched bases: 7. This CDR3 has 16 amino acids. CDR3 sequence: CASSESLAGGMETQYF. The CDR3 nucleotides are TGTGCCAGCAGTGAATCGTTAGCGGGGGGGATGGAGACCCAGTACTTC.

This chain joins TRBV27 and TRBJ2-7, with 11 nucleotides matching TRBD2. The CDR3 has 15 residues. The V gene's germline CDR1 is MNHEY and CDR2 SMNVEV (reference sequence). The V gene end was trimmed by 4 bases and the J gene end by 2 bases; junction bases not matched to a gene: 4. The CDR3, as DNA: TGTGCCAGCAGTTCACTAGCGGGAGTTCCCTACGAGCAGTACTTC. As protein: CASSSLAGVPYEQYF.

CDR3 sequence: CASSLVPSGGTDTQYF. In nucleotides, the CDR3 is TGCGCCAGCAGCTTGGTGCCTAGCGGCGGCACAGATACGCAGTATTTT. The chain is built from TRBV5-1 and TRBJ2-3; TRBD2 matches 7 bases. The CDR3 consists of 16 residues. In germline, CDR1 is SGHRS, CDR2 YFSETQ. V lost 0 bases and J lost 1; bases outside the gene matches: 5.

This chain joins TRBV19 and TRBJ1-2; D is ambiguous. V was trimmed by 0 bases and J by 6 bases, leaving 5 bases between them. The CDR3 is 12 residues long. Germline lookup yields CDR1 LNHDA and CDR2 SQIVND (reference sequence). As DNA, the CDR3 is TGTGCCAGTAGTATAGACCGGGATGGCTACACCTTC. It specifies CASSIDRDGYTF.

The chain couples TRBV5-1 to TRBJ1-2; 9 nucleotides agree with TRBD1. J lost 3 bases, V lost 4 bases, and 4 bases had no gene match. The CDR3 covers 14 residues. From germline, CDR1 is SGHRS and CDR2 YFSETQ. This CDR3 reads CASSPDRGYYGYTF. CDR3 DNA sequence: TGCGCCAGCAGCCCCGACAGGGGGTACTATGGCTACACCTTC.